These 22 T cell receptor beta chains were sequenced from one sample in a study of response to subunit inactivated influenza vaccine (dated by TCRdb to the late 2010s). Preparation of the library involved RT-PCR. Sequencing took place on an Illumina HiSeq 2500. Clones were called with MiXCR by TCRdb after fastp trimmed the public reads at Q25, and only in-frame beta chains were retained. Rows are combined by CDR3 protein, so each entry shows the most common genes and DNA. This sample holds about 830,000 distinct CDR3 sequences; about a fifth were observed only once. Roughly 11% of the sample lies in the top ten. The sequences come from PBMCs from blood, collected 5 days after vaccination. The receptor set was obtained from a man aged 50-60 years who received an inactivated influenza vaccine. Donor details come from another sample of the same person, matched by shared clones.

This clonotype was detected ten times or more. The DNA of the CDR3 is TGTGCCAGCAGCCCCGAGCGGTTTGGTAGACTAGCCAATGAGCAGTTCTTC. It is translated as CASSPERFGRLANEQFF. This chain connects TRBV4-2 to TRBJ2-1; 7 bases map to TRBD2. Germline CDR1 reads LGHNA; CDR2 reads YNFKEQ. The CDR3 runs 17 residues. J was trimmed by 6 bases and V by 4 bases; bases with no gene match: 15.

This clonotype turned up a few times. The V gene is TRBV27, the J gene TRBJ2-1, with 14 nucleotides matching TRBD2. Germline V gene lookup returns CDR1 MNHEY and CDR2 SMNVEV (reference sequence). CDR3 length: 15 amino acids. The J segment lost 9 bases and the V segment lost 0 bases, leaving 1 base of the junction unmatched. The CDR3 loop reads CASSLSTSGRGEQFF. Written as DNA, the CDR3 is TGTGCCAGCAGTTTATCGACTAGCGGGAGGGGTGAGCAGTTCTTC.

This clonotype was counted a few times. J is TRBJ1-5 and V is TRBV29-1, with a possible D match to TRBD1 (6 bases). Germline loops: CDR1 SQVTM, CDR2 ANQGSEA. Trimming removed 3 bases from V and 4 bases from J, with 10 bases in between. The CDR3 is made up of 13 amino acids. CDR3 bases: TGCAGCGTTGATACAGGGAGGAATCAGCCCCAGCATTTT. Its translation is CSVDTGRNQPQHF.

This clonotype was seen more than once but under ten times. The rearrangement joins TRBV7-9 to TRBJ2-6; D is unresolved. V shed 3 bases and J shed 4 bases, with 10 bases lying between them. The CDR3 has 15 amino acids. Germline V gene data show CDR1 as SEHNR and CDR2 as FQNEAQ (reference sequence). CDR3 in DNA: TGTGCCAGCAGCTTGTCGAGGACCGGGGCCAACGTCCTGACTTTC. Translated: CASSLSRTGANVLTF.

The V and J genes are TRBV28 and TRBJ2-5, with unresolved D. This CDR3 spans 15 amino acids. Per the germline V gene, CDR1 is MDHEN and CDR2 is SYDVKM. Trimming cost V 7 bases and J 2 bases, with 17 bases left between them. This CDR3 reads CASTPPVRSQETQYF. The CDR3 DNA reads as TGTGCCAGCACCCCTCCCGTACGCAGTCAAGAGACCCAGTACTTC.

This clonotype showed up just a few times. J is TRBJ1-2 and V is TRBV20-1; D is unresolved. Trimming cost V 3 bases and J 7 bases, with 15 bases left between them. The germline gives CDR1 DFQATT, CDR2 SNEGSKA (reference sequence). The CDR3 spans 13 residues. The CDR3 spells CSASIDGLGGYTF. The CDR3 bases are TGCAGTGCTAGCATAGACGGGCTGGGTGGCTACACCTTC.

Written as DNA, the CDR3 is TGTGCCAGCAGCTTAGCGAGCCAGGGAGATACGCAGTATTTT. It specifies CASSLASQGDTQYF. J is TRBJ2-3 and V is TRBV7-6; tentatively, D is TRBD1 (5 bases). The CDR3 is 14 amino acids. CDR1 SGHVS and CDR2 FNYEAQ come from the germline V gene. V was trimmed by 0 bases and J by 5 bases, leaving 9 bases between them.

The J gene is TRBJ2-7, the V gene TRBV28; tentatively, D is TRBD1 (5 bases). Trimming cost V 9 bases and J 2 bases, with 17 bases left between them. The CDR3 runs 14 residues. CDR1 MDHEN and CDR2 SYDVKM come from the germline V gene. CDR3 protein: CASQGGLAPYEQYF. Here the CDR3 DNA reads TGTGCCAGTCAGGGTGGGCTGGCACCCTACGAGCAGTACTTC.

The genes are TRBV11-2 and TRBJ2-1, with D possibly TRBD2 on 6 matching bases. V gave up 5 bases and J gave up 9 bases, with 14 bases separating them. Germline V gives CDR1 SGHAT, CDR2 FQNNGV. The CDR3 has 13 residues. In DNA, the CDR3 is TGTGCCAGCAGCCAAACTAGCTCGGGTGAGCAGTTCTTC. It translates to CASSQTSSGEQFF.

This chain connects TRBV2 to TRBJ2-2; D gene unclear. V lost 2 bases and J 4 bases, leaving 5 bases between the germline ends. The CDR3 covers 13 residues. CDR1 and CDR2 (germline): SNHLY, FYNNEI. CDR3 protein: CASSEWVTGELFF. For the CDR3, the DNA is TGTGCCAGCAGTGAATGGGTCACCGGGGAGCTGTTTTTT.

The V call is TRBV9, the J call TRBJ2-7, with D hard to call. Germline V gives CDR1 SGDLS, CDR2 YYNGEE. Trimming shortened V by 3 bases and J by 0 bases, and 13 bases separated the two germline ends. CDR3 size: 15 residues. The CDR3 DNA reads TGTGCCAGCAGCGCTTCGGACGGCAACTCCTACGAGCAGTACTTC. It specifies CASSASDGNSYEQYF. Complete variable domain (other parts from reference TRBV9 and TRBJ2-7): DSGVTQTPKHLITATGQRVTLRCSPRSGDLSVYWYQQSLDQGLQFLIQYYNGEERAKGNILERFSAQQFPDLHSELNLSSLELGDSALYFCASSASDGNSYEQYFGPGTRLTVT.

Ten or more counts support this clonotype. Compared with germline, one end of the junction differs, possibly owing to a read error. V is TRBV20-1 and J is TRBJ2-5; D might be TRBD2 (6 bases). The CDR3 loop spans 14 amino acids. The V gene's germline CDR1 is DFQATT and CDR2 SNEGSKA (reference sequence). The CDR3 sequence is CSARAGMPQETQYF. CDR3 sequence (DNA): TGCAGTGCCAGAGCGGGCATGCCTCAAGAGACCCAGTACTTC.

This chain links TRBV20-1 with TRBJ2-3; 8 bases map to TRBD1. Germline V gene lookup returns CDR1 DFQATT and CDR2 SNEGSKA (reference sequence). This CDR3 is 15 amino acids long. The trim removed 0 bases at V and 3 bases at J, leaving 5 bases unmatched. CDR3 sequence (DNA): TGCAGTGCTAGAGATTCGCAGGGGGCTACAGATACGCAGTATTTT. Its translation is CSARDSQGATDTQYF.

CDR3 sequence (DNA): TGCAGTGCAAGACCGGGACTCACTAAGTCCAATGAGCAGTTCTTC. This encodes CSARPGLTKSNEQFF. This rearrangement joins TRBV20-1 to TRBJ2-1, with D perhaps TRBD2 (6 bases). This CDR3 comprises 15 residues. Germline-derived CDR1 and CDR2 are DFQATT and SNEGSKA (reference sequence). Trimming removed 6 bases at V and 6 bases at J, with 21 bases between.

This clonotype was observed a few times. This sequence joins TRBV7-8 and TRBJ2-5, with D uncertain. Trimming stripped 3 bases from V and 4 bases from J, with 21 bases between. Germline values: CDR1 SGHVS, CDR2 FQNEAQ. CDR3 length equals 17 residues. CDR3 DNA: TGTGCCAGCAGCTTCGGGCTTAACCCAGAAAACCGAGAGACCCAGTACTTC. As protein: CASSFGLNPENRETQYF.

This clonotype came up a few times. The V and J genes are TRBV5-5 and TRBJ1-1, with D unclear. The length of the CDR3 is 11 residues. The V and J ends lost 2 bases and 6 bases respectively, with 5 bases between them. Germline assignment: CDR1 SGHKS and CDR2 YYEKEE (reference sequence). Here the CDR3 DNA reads TGTGCCAGCAGCTTTGTTTCTGAAGCTTTCTTT. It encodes CASSFVSEAFF.

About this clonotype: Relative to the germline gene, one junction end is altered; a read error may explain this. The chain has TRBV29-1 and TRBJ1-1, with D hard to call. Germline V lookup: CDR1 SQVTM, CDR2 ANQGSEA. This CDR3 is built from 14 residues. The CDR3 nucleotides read TGCAGCGGACGGCCAATTTTGGGGAGCACTGAAACTTTCTTT. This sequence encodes CSGRPILGSTETFF.

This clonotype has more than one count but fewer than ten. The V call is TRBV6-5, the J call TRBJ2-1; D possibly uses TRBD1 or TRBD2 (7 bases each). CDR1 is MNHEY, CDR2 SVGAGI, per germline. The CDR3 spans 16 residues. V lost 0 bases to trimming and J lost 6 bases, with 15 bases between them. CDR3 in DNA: TGTGCCAGCAGTTACTCGGGGGGGACAGAATCCAATGAGCAGTTCTTC. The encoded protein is CASSYSGGTESNEQFF.

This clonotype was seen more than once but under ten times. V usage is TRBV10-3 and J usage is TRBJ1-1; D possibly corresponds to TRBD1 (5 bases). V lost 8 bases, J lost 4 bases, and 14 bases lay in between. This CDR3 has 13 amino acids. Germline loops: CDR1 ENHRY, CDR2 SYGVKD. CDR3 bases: TGTGCCATCGATGGAGGGGCCGGCACTGAAGCTTTCTTT. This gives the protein CAIDGGAGTEAFF.

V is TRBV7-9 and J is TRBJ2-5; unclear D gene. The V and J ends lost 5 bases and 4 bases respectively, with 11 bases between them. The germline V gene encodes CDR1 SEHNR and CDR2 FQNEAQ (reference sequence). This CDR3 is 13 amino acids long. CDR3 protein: CASSLLMVETQYF. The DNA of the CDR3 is TGTGCCAGCAGCCTCTTAATGGTAGAGACCCAGTACTTC.

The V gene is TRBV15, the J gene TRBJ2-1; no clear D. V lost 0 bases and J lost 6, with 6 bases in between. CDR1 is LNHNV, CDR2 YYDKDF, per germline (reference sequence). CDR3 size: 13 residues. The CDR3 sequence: CATSREPSNEQFF. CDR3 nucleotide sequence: TGTGCCACCAGCAGAGAGCCTAGCAATGAGCAGTTCTTC.

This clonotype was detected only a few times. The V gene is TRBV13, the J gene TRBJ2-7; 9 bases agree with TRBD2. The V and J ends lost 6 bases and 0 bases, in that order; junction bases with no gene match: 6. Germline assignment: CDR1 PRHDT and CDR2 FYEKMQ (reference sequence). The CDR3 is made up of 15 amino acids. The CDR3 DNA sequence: TGTGCCAGCAGGGAGAGCGGGGGGAGCTCCTACGAGCAGTACTTC. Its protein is CASRESGGSSYEQYF. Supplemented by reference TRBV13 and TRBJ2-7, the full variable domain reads AAGVIQSPRHLIKEKRETATLKCYPIPRHDTVYWYQQGPGQDPQFLISFYEKMQSDKGSIPDRFSAQQFSDYHSELNMSSLELGDSALYFCASRESGGSSYEQYFGPGTRLTVT.